The 13 T cell receptor beta chains listed next were all sequenced from one sample in a study of blood T cell repertoires in COVID-19. This table comes from immunoSEQ multiplex PCR, and its TCRdb copy is limited to in-frame clones, with some not included. The table has some 220,000 clones, about 83% seen once. The sample consisted of peripheral blood. The receptors stem from a woman aged 25 to 45 with COVID-19, enrolled during active disease.

V and J are TRBV6-2 or TRBV6-3 and TRBJ1-6; unclear D gene. The CDR3 covers 12 residues. V was clipped by 6 bases and J by 10 bases, with 10 bases between them. The germline V gene has CDR1 MNHEY and CDR2 SVGEGT. The CDR3 spells CASSSRVSPLHF. CDR3 bases: TGTGCCAGCAGCTCCCGGGTCTCACCCCTCCACTTT.

V usage is TRBV24-1 and J usage is TRBJ2-1; 13 nucleotides agree with TRBD2. CDR1 KGHDR and CDR2 SFDVKD come from the germline V gene. The CDR3 spans 17 residues. The ends lost 5 bases at V and 6 bases at J; junction bases unmatched: 9. CDR3 amino acids: CATSGTSGRGGSNEQFF. CDR3 nucleotides: TGTGCCACCAGTGGTACTAGCGGGAGGGGGGGGTCCAATGAGCAGTTCTTC.

The rearrangement links TRBV4-3 to TRBJ2-1, with D possibly TRBD2 on 6 matching bases. This CDR3 is built from 14 residues. The germline gives CDR1 LGHNA, CDR2 YSLEER. V gave up 0 bases and J gave up 9 bases, with 12 bases separating them. The CDR3 DNA reads TGCGCCAGCAGCCAAGAGACTAGTTTAAGTGAGCAGTTCTTC. This encodes CASSQETSLSEQFF.

The rearrangement links TRBV10-3 to TRBJ2-2, with TRBD2 matching over 9 bases. The CDR3 is made up of 16 amino acids. V was clipped by 4 bases and J by 5 bases; unmatched bases: 8. The germline V gene encodes CDR1 ENHRY and CDR2 SYGVKD. CDR3 protein: CAISGSSSGSTGELFF. The CDR3 DNA is TGTGCCATCAGTGGTAGTAGTAGCGGGAGTACCGGGGAGCTGTTTTTT.

The rearrangement joins TRBV6-2 or TRBV6-3 to TRBJ2-7; maybe TRBD2 (5 bases). Trimming cost V 5 bases and J 3 bases, with 11 bases left between them. The V gene's germline CDR1 is MNHEY and CDR2 SVGEGT. CDR3 size: 13 residues. The CDR3 nucleotides are TGTGCCAGCAGTCTAGAGCGGATCTACGAGCAGTACTTC. This sequence encodes CASSLERIYEQYF.

The chain uses TRBV5-6 and TRBJ2-3; D is possibly TRBD2 (6 bases). Trimming removed 4 bases from V and 2 bases from J, with 8 bases in between. This CDR3 region has 13 residues. The germline CDR1 and CDR2 sequences are SGHDT and YYEEEE. CDR3 loop: CASSTDYTDTQYF. Written as DNA, the CDR3 is TGTGCCAGCAGCACGGACTACACAGATACGCAGTATTTT.

The rearrangement joins TRBV24-1 to TRBJ2-7, with TRBD2 identical over 7 bases. Trimming cost V 3 bases and J 3 bases; bases outside gene matches: 1. This CDR3 is built from 13 residues. The germline V gene encodes CDR1 KGHDR and CDR2 SFDVKD. The CDR3, as DNA: TGTGCCACCAGTGATGGGGAGGGCTACGAGCAGTACTTC. This translates into CATSDGEGYEQYF.

The rearrangement joins TRBV3-1 (or the pseudogene TRBV3-2) to TRBJ2-4; 8 bases agree with TRBD2. The CDR3 is 15 residues long. CDR1 is LGHDT and CDR2 is YNNKEL in the germline V gene (reference sequence). With V trimmed by 4 bases and J by 3 bases, 5 bases remained unmatched. In DNA form, the CDR3 reads TGTGCCAGCAGCCCAAGCGGGAGTGGCAAAAACATTCAGTACTTC. This translates into CASSPSGSGKNIQYF.

The genes are TRBV29-1 and TRBJ1-2, with 8 bases identical to TRBD1. From germline, CDR1 is SQVTM and CDR2 ANQGSEA. CDR3 length: 11 residues. The junction had 5 bases not matched to a gene; V was cut back by 6 bases and J by 8 bases. The DNA for the CDR3 is TGCAGCGTCGACAGGGGCGGGGGCTACACCTTC. Amino acid sequence: CSVDRGGGYTF.

The chain uses TRBV28 and TRBJ2-7, with D possibly matching TRBD1 (5 bases). Trimming pared 4 bases from V and 6 bases from J, leaving 10 bases between. The CDR3 contains 12 residues. Looked up from germline, CDR1 is MDHEN and CDR2 is SYDVKM. In DNA form, the CDR3 reads TGTGCCAGCAGTTCCCAGGGAACCGAGCAGTACTTC. As protein: CASSSQGTEQYF.

The chain uses TRBV28 and TRBJ2-3; D not certain. The CDR3 extends over 12 amino acids. The V end lost 2 bases, the J end lost 4 bases, and 4 bases lay between the germline ends. Per the germline V gene, CDR1 is MDHEN and CDR2 is SYDVKM. DNA for the CDR3: TGTGCCAGCAGTTTACCATCAGATACGCAGTATTTT. Translation: CASSLPSDTQYF.

The V call is TRBV19, the J call TRBJ2-7; 12 bases are a match to TRBD2. Germline lookup yields CDR1 LNHDA and CDR2 SQIVND (reference sequence). Trimming at V came to 6 bases and at J to 4 bases, leaving 7 bases not matched to a gene. The CDR3 extends over 15 amino acids. The CDR3 region is CASRLRGLAGYEQYF. For the CDR3, the DNA is TGTGCCAGTAGGCTGCGGGGACTAGCGGGTTACGAGCAGTACTTC. Full variable domain (missing parts from reference TRBV19 and TRBJ2-7): DGGITQSPKYLFRKEGQNVTLSCEQNLNHDAMYWYRQDPGQGLRLIYYSQIVNDFQKGDIAEGYSVSREKKESFPLTVTSAQKNPTAFYLCASRLRGLAGYEQYFGPGTRLTVT.

The chain combines TRBV27 with TRBJ2-2, with 10 bases that match TRBD1. Per germline, CDR1 MNHEY and CDR2 SMNVEV (reference sequence). This CDR3 spans 18 amino acids. With 6 bases clipped from V and 2 bases from J, the junction kept 12 bases outside the gene matches. DNA for the CDR3: TGTGCCAGCAGACCTATCACCGGGACAGGGGACAACACCGGGGAGCTGTTTTTT. Translation: CASRPITGTGDNTGELFF.